A single sample gave rise to the 10 T cell receptor beta chains below, sequenced in a study of blood T cells in healthy people across ages. For the second PCR, which ran for about 7 to 11 cycles, a sample-barcoded 5' primer and a J-beta primer mix were used. One entry per CDR3 protein, called by TCRdb with MiXCR from the 5' RACE reads. The profile covers over 750,000 distinct CDR3 sequences, with roughly 25% appearing a single time and 9.4% taken by the ten largest. The data also belong to a second study, concerning T cells of mothers and their children.

What was sequenced was blood. The receptors shown here come from a boy younger than 18 in good health.

This clonotype was picked up a small number of times. J is TRBJ2-7 and V is TRBV29-1, with TRBD2 matching 7 bases. CDR3 length: 12 amino acids. Germline CDR1 and CDR2: SQVTM and ANQGSEA. V was pared by 4 bases and J by 2 bases, with 2 bases of the junction left unmatched. In DNA, the CDR3 is TGCAGCGTTGGGGAGGGTCCCTACGAGCAGTACTTC. It is translated as CSVGEGPYEQYF.

This clonotype was counted at least ten times. V usage is TRBV12-3 or TRBV12-4 and J usage is TRBJ2-6, with no clear D. V gave up 3 bases and J gave up 0 bases, with 6 bases separating them. This CDR3 contains 15 residues. This CDR3 reads CASSFWFSGANVLTF. As DNA, the CDR3 is TGTGCCAGCAGTTTTTGGTTCTCTGGGGCCAACGTCCTGACTTTC.

This clonotype was seen many times. CDR3 residues: CASSPEAPYNSPLHF. The CDR3, as DNA: TGCGCCAGCAGCCCGGAGGCGCCGTATAATTCACCCCTCCACTTT. J is TRBJ1-6 and V is TRBV5-1; D is unclear. This CDR3 contains 15 residues. The germline V gene has CDR1 SGHRS and CDR2 YFSETQ. Trimming removed 4 bases at V and 4 bases at J, with 12 bases between.

This clonotype turned up a few times. This rearrangement joins TRBV20-1 to TRBJ2-3; a weak D match, TRBD2 (7 bases). The CDR3 totals 19 residues. Looked up from germline, CDR1 is DFQATT and CDR2 is SNEGSKA (reference sequence). Trimming took 6 bases from V and 2 from J, leaving 30 bases between them. The CDR3 spells CSAPGGRHLAAHFTDTQYF. The CDR3 region has the DNA TGCAGTGCCCCCGGGGGGCGGCATCTAGCGGCCCACTTCACAGATACGCAGTATTTT.

The chain combines TRBV11-1 with TRBJ2-5; D may be TRBD1 (5 bases). The tail of the sequence fits TRBJ2-1 better, so the J call may be wrong. CDR1 and CDR2 from the germline V gene are SGHAT and FQDESV (reference sequence). The CDR3 loop spans 16 amino acids. The CDR3 DNA sequence: TGTGCCAGCAGCTTATACGGTTCAGGGATCTTCAATGAGCAGTTCTTC. As protein: CASSLYGSGIFNEQFF.

DNA of the CDR3: TGTGCCAGCAGCCCCGGACTAGGGGTCAATGAGCAGTTCTTC. As protein: CASSPGLGVNEQFF. The J gene is TRBJ2-1, the V gene TRBV14; 7 nucleotides line up with TRBD2. This CDR3 region has 14 residues. The V segment lost 4 bases and the J segment 6 bases; nucleotides outside the gene matches: 6. CDR1 SGHDN and CDR2 FVKESK come from the germline V gene.

The chain carries TRBV7-2 and TRBJ2-1; 8 bases agree with TRBD1. The CDR3 sequence is 17 residues long. The V gene's germline CDR1 is SGHTA and CDR2 FQGNSA. V gave up 2 bases and J gave up 5 bases; unmatched junction bases: 11. The CDR3 loop is CASSLLGVRTGNNEQFF. The CDR3 DNA sequence: TGTGCCAGCAGCTTATTAGGTGTCCGGACAGGGAACAATGAGCAGTTCTTC.

The V and J genes are TRBV19 and TRBJ1-1; 7 bases align to TRBD1. CDR3 length: 15 amino acids. V lost 1 base to trimming and J lost 1 base; unmatched junction nucleotides: 3. The germline gives CDR1 LNHDA, CDR2 SQIVND (reference sequence). Here the CDR3 DNA reads TGTGCCAGTAGTATAGGGAGACAGGGGAACACTGAAGCTTTCTTT. Its protein is CASSIGRQGNTEAFF.

This rearrangement joins TRBV12-3 or TRBV12-4 to TRBJ1-2, with D uncertain. The length of the CDR3 is 14 residues. Trimming cost V 0 bases and J 4 bases, with 9 bases left between them. Here the CDR3 reads CASSLADGSYGYTF. The CDR3 DNA follows: TGTGCCAGCAGTTTAGCGGACGGATCCTATGGCTACACCTTC.

The chain joins TRBV5-1 to TRBJ2-7; 7 positions agree with TRBD1. Germline V gives CDR1 SGHRS, CDR2 YFSETQ. This CDR3 has 15 amino acids. J lost 1 base, V lost 4 bases, and 8 bases had no gene match. CDR3 region: CASSDIGTASYEQYF. The DNA for the CDR3 is TGCGCCAGCAGCGACATCGGGACAGCTTCCTACGAGCAGTACTTC.